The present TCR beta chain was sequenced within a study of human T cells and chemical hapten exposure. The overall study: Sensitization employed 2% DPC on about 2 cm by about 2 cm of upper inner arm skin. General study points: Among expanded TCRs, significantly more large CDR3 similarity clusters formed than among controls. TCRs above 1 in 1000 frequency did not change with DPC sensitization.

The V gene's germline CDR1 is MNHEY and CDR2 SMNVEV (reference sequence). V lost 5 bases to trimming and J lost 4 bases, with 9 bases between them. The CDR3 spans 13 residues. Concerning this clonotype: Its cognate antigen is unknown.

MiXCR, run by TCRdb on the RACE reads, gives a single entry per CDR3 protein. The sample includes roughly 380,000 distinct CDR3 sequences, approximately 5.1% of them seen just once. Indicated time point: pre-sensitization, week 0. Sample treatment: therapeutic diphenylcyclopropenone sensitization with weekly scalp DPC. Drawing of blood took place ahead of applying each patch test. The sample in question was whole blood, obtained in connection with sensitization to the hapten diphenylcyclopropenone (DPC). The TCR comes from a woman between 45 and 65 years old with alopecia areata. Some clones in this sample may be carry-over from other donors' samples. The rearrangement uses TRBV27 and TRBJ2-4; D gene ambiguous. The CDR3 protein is CASSPLQKNIQYF. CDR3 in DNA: TGTGCCAGCAGTCCCCTACAGAAAAACATTCAGTACTTC.